One sample yielded the 22 T cell receptor beta chains listed below, sequenced in a study of blood T cell repertoires in COVID-19. Clones were read by immunoSEQ multiplex PCR, and TCRdb kept only the in-frame ones, dropping some. The table has around 250,000 clones, around 83% seen once. Sequencing was carried out using peripheral blood. These receptors were collected from a woman in her late teens or twenties with acute or convalescent COVID-19.

V is TRBV5-1 and J is TRBJ2-3; 8 positions agree with TRBD2. The germline V gene has CDR1 SGHRS and CDR2 YFSETQ. The CDR3 contains 14 residues. Trimming took 4 bases from V and 6 from J; bases not matched to a gene: 7. CDR3 protein: CASSKTSGPDTQYF. The CDR3 coding sequence is TGCGCCAGCAGCAAAACTAGCGGACCGGATACGCAGTATTTT.

This clone appeared a single time. The V and J genes are TRBV11-2 and TRBJ2-3; TRBD2 matches 8 bases. CDR1 and CDR2 from the germline V gene are SGHAT and FQNNGV. After removal of 4 bases from V and 1 base from J, the junction contained 13 bases not matched to a gene. The CDR3 is 18 amino acids. The CDR3 spells CASSSEREYSSGTDTQYF. In nucleotides, the CDR3 is TGTGCCAGCAGCTCGGAGCGGGAGTATTCTTCCGGCACAGATACGCAGTATTTT. The full variable domain, completed using reference TRBV11-2 and TRBJ2-3, is EAGVAQSPRYKIIEKRQSVAFWCNPISGHATLYWYQQILGQGPKLLIQFQNNGVVDDSQLPKDRFSAERLKGVDSTLKIQPAKLEDSAVYLCASSSEREYSSGTDTQYFGPGTRLTVL.

This chain connects TRBV28 to TRBJ1-3, with a possible D match to TRBD1 (6 bases). V dropped 1 base and J dropped 0 bases, with 10 bases sitting between them. Germline assignment: CDR1 MDHEN and CDR2 SYDVKM. The CDR3 totals 16 residues. CDR3 nucleotides: TGTGCCAGCAGTTTATCAGGGGCTTTCTCTGGAAACACCATATATTTT. Encoded protein: CASSLSGAFSGNTIYF.

The V call is TRBV18, the J call TRBJ2-5, with 9 bases aligning to TRBD2. The CDR3 totals 17 residues. Germline CDR1 reads KGHSH; CDR2 reads LQKENI. V shed 3 bases and J 4 bases; nucleotides not matched to a gene: 12. CDR3 sequence reads: CASSPAGPAGGRETQYF. For the CDR3, the DNA is TGTGCCAGCTCACCTGCCGGGCCAGCGGGAGGTCGAGAGACCCAGTACTTC.

This sequence joins TRBV7-9 and TRBJ1-1, with 7 bases fitting TRBD1. The V segment lost 5 bases and the J segment 5 bases; nucleotides outside the gene matches: 8. CDR1 SEHNR and CDR2 FQNEAQ come from the germline V gene (reference sequence). The length of the CDR3 is 14 residues. CDR3 bases: TGTGCCAGCAGCGGAGGAGGGGGCTGGACTGAAGCTTTCTTT. Its translation is CASSGGGGWTEAFF.

The rearrangement uses TRBV15 and TRBJ2-7; 7 nucleotides match TRBD2. After removal of 0 bases from V and 0 bases from J, the junction contained 5 bases not matched to a gene. The CDR3 consists of 16 residues. Germline assignment: CDR1 LNHNV and CDR2 YYDKDF (reference sequence). This CDR3 is CATSRDRSGVSYEQYF. The CDR3 nucleotides are TGTGCCACCAGCAGAGATCGGAGCGGGGTCTCCTACGAGCAGTACTTC.

V usage is TRBV9 and J usage is TRBJ2-7; TRBD1 agrees at 10 bases. The J segment lost 2 bases and the V segment lost 0 bases, leaving 2 bases of the junction unmatched. The germline gives CDR1 SGDLS, CDR2 YYNGEE. This CDR3 has 15 residues. The CDR3 bases are TGTGCCAGCAGCGTAGGGGACAGGGGAACCTACGAGCAGTACTTC. It yields the protein CASSVGDRGTYEQYF.

The chain couples TRBV5-1 to TRBJ1-1; 9 bases fit TRBD1. V was clipped by 4 bases and J by 1 base; unmatched bases: 5. From germline, CDR1 is SGHRS and CDR2 YFSETQ. This CDR3 comprises 15 residues. This chain's CDR3 is CASSPPTGGNTEAFF. CDR3 nucleotides: TGCGCCAGCAGCCCACCGACAGGGGGGAACACTGAAGCTTTCTTT.

This clone has just a few counts. The chain combines TRBV28 with TRBJ1-4; 9 bases are a match to TRBD1. The CDR3 length is 16 residues. V lost 11 bases to trimming and J lost 7 bases; unmatched junction nucleotides: 17. Germline CDR1 MDHEN, CDR2 SYDVKM. CDR3 loop: CASLRDRVQESEKLFF. CDR3 DNA: TGTGCCTCCCTACGGGACAGGGTACAGGAGAGTGAAAAACTGTTTTTT.

The V and J genes are TRBV27 and TRBJ2-7; TRBD2 matches 10 bases. V shed 6 bases and J 4 bases; nucleotides not matched to a gene: 12. This CDR3 spans 16 amino acids. CDR1 MNHEY and CDR2 SMNVEV come from the germline V gene (reference sequence). The chain's CDR3 is CASSPWTSGHPYEQYF. The DNA of the CDR3 is TGTGCCAGCAGCCCATGGACTAGCGGACACCCTTACGAGCAGTACTTC.

The V gene is TRBV19, the J gene TRBJ1-4; TRBD1 might be the D (6 bases). Germline V gene lookup returns CDR1 LNHDA and CDR2 SQIVND (reference sequence). This CDR3 has 13 amino acids. V was shortened by 1 base and J by 8 bases, with 8 bases between the two germline ends. The CDR3 nucleotides read TGTGCCAGTAGTATAGTCAGGGGCGAAAAACTGTTTTTT. Its translation: CASSIVRGEKLFF.

The V call is TRBV4-3, the J call TRBJ1-2; D ambiguous. The CDR3 runs 15 residues. Germline V lookup: CDR1 LGHNA, CDR2 YSLEER. The germline V and J ends were trimmed by 0 bases and 5 bases, with 13 bases remaining between them. CDR3 loop: CASSQDLRARYGYTF. The CDR3 coding sequence is TGCGCCAGCAGCCAAGATCTCCGAGCAAGATATGGCTACACCTTC.

DNA for the CDR3: TGTGCCAGCGGGAGGGCCTACGAGCAGTACTTC. Translating it yields CASGRAYEQYF. The chain employs TRBV2 and TRBJ2-7; 7 bases align to TRBD2. V shed 8 bases, J shed 2 bases, and the junction held 0 bases outside the gene matches. There are 11 residues in the CDR3. CDR1 and CDR2 (germline): SNHLY, FYNNEI.

J is TRBJ2-1 and V is TRBV7-9; 11 nucleotides agree with TRBD2. This CDR3 has 15 amino acids. V trimming: 5 bases; J trimming: 7 bases; junction bases outside the gene matches: 7. Germline CDR1 and CDR2: SEHNR and FQNEAQ (reference sequence). Here the CDR3 reads CASSVLAGGANEQFF. In nucleotides, the CDR3 is TGTGCCAGCAGCGTCCTAGCGGGAGGAGCAAATGAGCAGTTCTTC.

The chain employs TRBV9 and TRBJ1-4; 9 nucleotides align to TRBD1. The V gene's germline CDR1 is SGDLS and CDR2 YYNGEE. The CDR3 extends over 15 amino acids. V lost 1 base and J lost 6; bases outside the gene matches: 4. The CDR3 sequence: CASSVQQGADEKLFF. CDR3 bases: TGTGCCAGCAGCGTACAACAGGGGGCTGATGAAAAACTGTTTTTT.

The chain carries TRBV6-5 and TRBJ1-2, with 7 positions matching TRBD1. CDR1 and CDR2 from the germline V gene are MNHEY and SVGAGI. Germline trimming cut 2 bases from V and 2 bases from J; bases unmatched to any gene: 8. This CDR3 is 16 amino acids long. CDR3 region: CASSYGFEGANYGYTF. In DNA form, the CDR3 reads TGTGCCAGCAGTTACGGTTTCGAGGGGGCAAACTATGGCTACACCTTC.

The chain carries TRBV10-1 and TRBJ2-2; D not certain. The germline V gene encodes CDR1 WNHNN and CDR2 SYGVQD (reference sequence). This CDR3 is 14 amino acids long. Trimming took 4 bases from V and 5 from J, leaving 11 bases between them. The DNA of the CDR3 is TGCGCCAGCAGTGCCTCAGGCATAACCGGGGAGCTGTTTTTT. It specifies CASSASGITGELFF.

The chain recombines TRBV6-5 with TRBJ1-1; no definite D call. V was cut by 2 bases and J by 0 bases, with 10 bases left in between. This CDR3 has 15 residues. Germline-derived CDR1 and CDR2 are MNHEY and SVGAGI. The CDR3 is CASSYSFEMNTEAFF. As DNA, the CDR3 is TGTGCCAGCAGTTACAGCTTCGAAATGAACACTGAAGCTTTCTTT.

J is TRBJ2-2 and V is TRBV27; a weak D match, TRBD1 (5 bases). Germline lookup yields CDR1 MNHEY and CDR2 SMNVEV (reference sequence). The CDR3 is 15 amino acids. Trimming cost V 0 bases and J 5 bases, with 10 bases left between them. DNA of the CDR3: TGTGCCAGCAGTTTATCGCCAGGGTGGACCGGGGAGCTGTTTTTT. Protein product: CASSLSPGWTGELFF.

The genes are TRBV5-8 and TRBJ1-2; D is unclear. The CDR3 runs 12 residues. The V gene lost 5 bases and the J gene lost 4 bases, with 9 bases spanning the gap. CDR1 is SGHTS, CDR2 YDEGEE, per germline. The CDR3 DNA follows: TGTGCCAGCAGGGACTGGTCCTATGGCTACACCTTC. Amino acid sequence: CASRDWSYGYTF.

This chain connects TRBV27 to TRBJ1-2; TRBD1 agrees at 8 bases. The germline V gene encodes CDR1 MNHEY and CDR2 SMNVEV (reference sequence). With 4 bases clipped from V and 2 bases from J, the junction kept 3 bases outside the gene matches. CDR3 length: 14 amino acids. CDR3 residues: CASSYDRGNYGYTF. In DNA form, the CDR3 reads TGTGCCAGCAGTTATGACAGGGGAAACTATGGCTACACCTTC.

The DNA of the CDR3 is TGTGCCAGCTCGCCCTCCAGGACAGGCGCCTACGAGCAGTACTTC. It yields the protein CASSPSRTGAYEQYF. The chain recombines TRBV18 with TRBJ2-7, with TRBD1 matching over 7 bases. The length of the CDR3 is 15 residues. CDR1 KGHSH and CDR2 LQKENI come from the germline V gene. Trimming cost V 6 bases and J 2 bases; bases outside gene matches: 10. The whole variable domain, remainder taken from reference TRBV18 and TRBJ2-7, is NAGVMQNPRHLVRRRGQEARLRCSPMKGHSHVYWYRQLPEEGLKFMVYLQKENIIDESGMPKERFSAEFPKEGPSILRIQQVVRGDSAAYFCASSPSRTGAYEQYFGPGTRLTVT.